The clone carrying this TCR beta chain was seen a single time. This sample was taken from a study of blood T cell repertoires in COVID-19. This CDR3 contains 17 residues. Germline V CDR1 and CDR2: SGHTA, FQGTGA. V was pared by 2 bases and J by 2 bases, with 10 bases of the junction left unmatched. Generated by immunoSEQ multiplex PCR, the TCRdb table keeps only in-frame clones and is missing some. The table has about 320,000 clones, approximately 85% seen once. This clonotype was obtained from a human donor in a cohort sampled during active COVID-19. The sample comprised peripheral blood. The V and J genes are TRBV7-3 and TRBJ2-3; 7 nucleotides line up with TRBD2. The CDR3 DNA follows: TGTGCCAGCAGCTTAGGGCAAGCGGGGCTTGACACAGATACGCAGTATTTT. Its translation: CASSLGQAGLDTDTQYF.